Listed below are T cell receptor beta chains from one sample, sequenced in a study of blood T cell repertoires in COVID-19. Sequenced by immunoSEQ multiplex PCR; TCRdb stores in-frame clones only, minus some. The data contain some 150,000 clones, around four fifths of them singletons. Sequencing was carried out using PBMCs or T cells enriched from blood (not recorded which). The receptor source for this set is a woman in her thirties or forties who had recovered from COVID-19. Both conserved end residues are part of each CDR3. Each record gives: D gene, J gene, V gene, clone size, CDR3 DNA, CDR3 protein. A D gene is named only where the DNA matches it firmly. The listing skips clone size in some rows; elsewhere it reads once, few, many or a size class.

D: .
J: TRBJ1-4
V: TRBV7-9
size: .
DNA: TGTGCCAGCAGCTTAGTACAGACTAATGAAAAACTGTTTTTT
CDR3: CASSLVQTNEKLFF

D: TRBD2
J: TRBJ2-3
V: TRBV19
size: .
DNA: TGTGCCAGTAGTCAAAGCGGGACCCCCTCAGATACGCAGTATTTT
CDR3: CASSQSGTPSDTQYF

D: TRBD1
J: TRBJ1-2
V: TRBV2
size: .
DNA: TGTGCCAGCAGGGCATCCGGGACAGGGAACTATGGCTACACCTTC
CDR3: CASRASGTGNYGYTF

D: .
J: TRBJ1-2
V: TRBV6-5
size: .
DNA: TGTGCCAGCAGTCGCTGGACAGAAGGTTACACCTTC
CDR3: CASSRWTEGYTF

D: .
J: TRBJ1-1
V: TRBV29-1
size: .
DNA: TGCAGCGTTGACTCGGGACATTTTAACACTGAAGCTTTCTTT
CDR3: CSVDSGHFNTEAFF

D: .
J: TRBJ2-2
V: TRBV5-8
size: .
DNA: TGTGCCAGCAGCTTGGTGTGGGGCACGAACACCGGGGAGCTGTTTTTT
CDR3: CASSLVWGTNTGELFF

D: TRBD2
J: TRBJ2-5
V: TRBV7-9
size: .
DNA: TGTGCCAGCAGCTTAATGGGACTAGCGGGAGAAGAGACCCAGTACTTC
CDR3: CASSLMGLAGEETQYF

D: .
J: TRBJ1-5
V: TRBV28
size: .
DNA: TGTGCCAGCAGTTTCCCTCGGCAGCCCCAGCATTTT
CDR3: CASSFPRQPQHF

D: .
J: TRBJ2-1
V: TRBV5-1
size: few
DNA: TGCGCCAGCAGCTTGGACACACCACGAACCAACAATGAGCAGTTCTTC
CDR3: CASSLDTPRTNNEQFF

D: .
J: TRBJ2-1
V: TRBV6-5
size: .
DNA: TGTGCCAGCCTCGACAGTGCCTACAATGAGCAGTTCTTC
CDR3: CASLDSAYNEQFF

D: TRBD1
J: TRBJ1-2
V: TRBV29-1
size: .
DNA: TGCAGCGTGGGGGACAGGACATATTATGGCTACACCTTC
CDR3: CSVGDRTYYGYTF

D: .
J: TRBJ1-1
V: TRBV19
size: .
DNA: TGTGCCAGTAGTATACAGGGGAACCCTGAAGCTTTCTTT
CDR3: CASSIQGNPEAFF

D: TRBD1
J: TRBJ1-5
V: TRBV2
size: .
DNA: TGTGCCAGCACCCAGGACAGGGCCCAGCCCCAGCATTTT
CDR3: CASTQDRAQPQHF

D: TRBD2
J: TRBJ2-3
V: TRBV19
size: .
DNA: TGTGCCAGCCATGGACTAGCGGGAGGGCAAGATACGCAGTATTTT
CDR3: CASHGLAGGQDTQYF

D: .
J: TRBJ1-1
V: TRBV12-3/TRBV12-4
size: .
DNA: TGTGCCAGCAGAAGATACGGCACTGAAGCTTTCTTT
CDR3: CASRRYGTEAFF

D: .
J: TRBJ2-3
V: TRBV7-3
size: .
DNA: TGTGCCAGCAGCCCTCAGGGGGGAAACACAATAGATACGCAGTATTTT
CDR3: CASSPQGGNTIDTQYF

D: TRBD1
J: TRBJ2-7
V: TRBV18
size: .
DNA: TGTGCCAGCTCACCACGTGGGACAGGTCCTCCTTATTCCTACGAGCAGTACTTC
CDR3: CASSPRGTGPPYSYEQYF

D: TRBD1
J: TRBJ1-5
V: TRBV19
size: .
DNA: TGTGCCAGTAGTATGGGTTCGGGGGACAGGGTGGGTCAGCCCCAGCATTTT
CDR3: CASSMGSGDRVGQPQHF

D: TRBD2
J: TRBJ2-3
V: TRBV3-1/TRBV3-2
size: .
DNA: TGTGCCAGCAGTACCGGGACTAGCAGCACAGATACGCAGTATTTT
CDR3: CASSTGTSSTDTQYF

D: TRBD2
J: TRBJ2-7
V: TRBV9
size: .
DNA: TGTGCCAGCAGCGTAGAAGGGGCTAGCGGGAGGAGCGGTTACGAGCAGTACTTC
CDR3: CASSVEGASGRSGYEQYF

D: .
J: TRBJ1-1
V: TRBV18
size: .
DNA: TGTGCCAGCTCACCAATAGGGGAGAACACTGAAGCTTTCTTT
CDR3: CASSPIGENTEAFF

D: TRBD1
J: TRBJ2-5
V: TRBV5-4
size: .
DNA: TGTGCCAGCAGCCTAGGACAGGGTCACACCCAAGAGACCCAGTACTTC
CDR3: CASSLGQGHTQETQYF

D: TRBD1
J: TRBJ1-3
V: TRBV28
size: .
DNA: TGTGCCAGCAGTTTGAGGGCAGGGGGTAGAAACACCATATATTTT
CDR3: CASSLRAGGRNTIYF

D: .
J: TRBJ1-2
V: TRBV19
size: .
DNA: TGTGCCAGTAGTAGGGACTCGGGCAGGGCGTACTATGGCTACACCTTC
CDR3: CASSRDSGRAYYGYTF

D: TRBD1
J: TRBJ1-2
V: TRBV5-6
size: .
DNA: TGTGCCAGCAGCCAACAGGGGAAGGGTTACGGGGGCTATGGCTACACCTTC
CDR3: CASSQQGKGYGGYGYTF

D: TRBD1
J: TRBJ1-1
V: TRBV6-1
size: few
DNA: TGTGCCAGCAGTGAACCCGGACAGGGGAACACTGAAGCTTTCTTT
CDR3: CASSEPGQGNTEAFF

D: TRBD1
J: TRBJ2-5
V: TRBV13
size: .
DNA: TGTGCCAGCAGCCCCTCGGACAGGGAGTTCCTGTACCAAGAGACCCAGTACTTC
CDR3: CASSPSDREFLYQETQYF

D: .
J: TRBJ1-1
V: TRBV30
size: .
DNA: TGTGCCTGGGCGGTAGACACTGAAGCTTTCTTT
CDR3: CAWAVDTEAFF

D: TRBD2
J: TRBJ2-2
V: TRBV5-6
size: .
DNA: TGTGCCAGCAGCCCCGCGGGGGACCGGAGGGCCGGGGAGCTGTTTTTT
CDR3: CASSPAGDRRAGELFF

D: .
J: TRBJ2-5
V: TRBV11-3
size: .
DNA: TGTGCCAGCAGCTTTAGCCAGAGTGAGACCCAGTACTTC
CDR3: CASSFSQSETQYF

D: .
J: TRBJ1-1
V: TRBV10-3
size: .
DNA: TGTGCCATCAGTGAGACTCTAAGAACTGAAGCTTTCTTT
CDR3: CAISETLRTEAFF

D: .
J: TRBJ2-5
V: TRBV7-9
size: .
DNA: TGTGCCAGCAGCTTAGTGGCCAGTCCCCAAGAGACCCAGTACTTC
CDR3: CASSLVASPQETQYF

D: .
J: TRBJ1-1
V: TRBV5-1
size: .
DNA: TGCGCCAGCAGGGTCATAGAGAACACTGAAGCTTTCTTT
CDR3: CASRVIENTEAFF

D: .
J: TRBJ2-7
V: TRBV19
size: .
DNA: TGTGCCAGTTCCAACCAAGGGGGGGGCTACGTTCCCTACGAGCAGTACTTC
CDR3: CASSNQGGGYVPYEQYF

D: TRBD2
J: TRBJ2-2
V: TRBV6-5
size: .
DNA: TGTGCCAGCAGCCTTTTAGCGGGGGGCACCGGGGAGCTGTTTTTT
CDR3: CASSLLAGGTGELFF

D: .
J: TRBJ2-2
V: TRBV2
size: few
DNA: TGTGCCAGCAGTGGGCGGGGCGGGGAGCTGTTTTTT
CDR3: CASSGRGGELFF

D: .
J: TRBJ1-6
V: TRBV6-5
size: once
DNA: TGTGCCAGCAGTTATGGGGCAGGGTCTAATTCACCCCTCCACTTT
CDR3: CASSYGAGSNSPLHF

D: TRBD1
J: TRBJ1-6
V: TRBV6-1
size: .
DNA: TGTGCCAGCAGTGGAGGGGCAGGGGGCTCCTATAATTCACCCCTCCACTTT
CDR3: CASSGGAGGSYNSPLHF

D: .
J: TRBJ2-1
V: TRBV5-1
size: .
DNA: TGCGCCAGCAGTTCAGCGGGTTCGAGCTCCTACAATGAGCAGTTCTTC
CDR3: CASSSAGSSSYNEQFF

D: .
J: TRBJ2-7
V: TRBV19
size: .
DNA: TGTGCCAGTAGTACGTCCTCCTACGAGCAGTACTTC
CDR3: CASSTSSYEQYF

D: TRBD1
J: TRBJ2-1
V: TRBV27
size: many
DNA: TGTGCCAGCAGTTTAAACAGGGGACGCGGCAATGAGCAGTTCTTC
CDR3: CASSLNRGRGNEQFF

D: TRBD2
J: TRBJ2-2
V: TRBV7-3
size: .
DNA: TGTGCCAGCAGCTTATTCCCGACTAGCTCTCAGAGCCGGGGCACCGGGGAGCTGTTTTTT
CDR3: CASSLFPTSSQSRGTGELFF

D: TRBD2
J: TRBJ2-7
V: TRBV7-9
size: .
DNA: TGTGCCAGCAGCCCAGAGGGAGCGGGGACGTACTTC
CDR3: CASSPEGAGTYF

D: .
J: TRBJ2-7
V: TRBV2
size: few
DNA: TGTGCCAGCAGTGCCTTAGGCGGGGGCCCATCCGAGCAGTACTTC
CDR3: CASSALGGGPSEQYF

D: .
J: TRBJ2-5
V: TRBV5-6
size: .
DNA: TGTGCCAGCAGCCCGGGTCCCTACCAAGAGACCCAGTACTTC
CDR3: CASSPGPYQETQYF

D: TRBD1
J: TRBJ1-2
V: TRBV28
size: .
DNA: TGTGCCAGCAGTTTACTCCCAAGGACAGGGCCCTATGGCTACACCTTC
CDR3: CASSLLPRTGPYGYTF

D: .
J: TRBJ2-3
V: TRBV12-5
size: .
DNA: TGTGCTAGTGGTCCCCACCGGGACTCTCTAGGTACGCAGTATTTT
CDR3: CASGPHRDSLGTQYF

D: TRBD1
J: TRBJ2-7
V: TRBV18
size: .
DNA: TGTGCCAGCTCACCACCGTTGGGACAGTCATACGAGCAGTACTTC
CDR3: CASSPPLGQSYEQYF

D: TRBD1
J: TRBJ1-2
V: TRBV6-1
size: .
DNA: TGTGCCAGCAGTGATCAATGGGACAGGCAGCGCTACACCTTC
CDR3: CASSDQWDRQRYTF

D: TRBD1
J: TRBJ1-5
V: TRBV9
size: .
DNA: TGTGCCAGCAGCGGGACAGGAGGCAATCAGCCCCAGCATTTT
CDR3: CASSGTGGNQPQHF

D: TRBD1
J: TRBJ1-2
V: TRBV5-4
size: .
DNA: TGTGCCAGCAGCGATGGACAGGGTGGCTATGGCTACACCTTC
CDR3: CASSDGQGGYGYTF

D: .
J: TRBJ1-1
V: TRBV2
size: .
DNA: TGTGCCAGCAATTGGGGGGTCGACACTGAAGCTTTCTTT
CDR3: CASNWGVDTEAFF

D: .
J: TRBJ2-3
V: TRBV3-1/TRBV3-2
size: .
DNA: TGTGCCAGCAGCCAAACCCCTCAGGGAGATACGCAGTATTTT
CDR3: CASSQTPQGDTQYF

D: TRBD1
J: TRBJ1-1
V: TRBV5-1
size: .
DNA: TGCGCCAGCGCCGGGACAGGGGGCTCCCTAGAAGCTTTCTTT
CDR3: CASAGTGGSLEAFF

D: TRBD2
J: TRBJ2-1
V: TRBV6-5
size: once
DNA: TGTGCCAGCAGTTACGAGCCGACTAGCGAGAGTGAGCAGTTCTTC
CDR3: CASSYEPTSESEQFF

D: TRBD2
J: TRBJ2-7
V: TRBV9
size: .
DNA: TGTGCCAGCAGCCCTAGCGGGAGTATTGCCTACGAGCAGTACTTC
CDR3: CASSPSGSIAYEQYF

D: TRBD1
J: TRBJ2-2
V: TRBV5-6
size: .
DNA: TGTGCCAGCTCCGCGTGGCCGACAGGGGTAGACACCGGGGAGCTGTTTTTT
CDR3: CASSAWPTGVDTGELFF